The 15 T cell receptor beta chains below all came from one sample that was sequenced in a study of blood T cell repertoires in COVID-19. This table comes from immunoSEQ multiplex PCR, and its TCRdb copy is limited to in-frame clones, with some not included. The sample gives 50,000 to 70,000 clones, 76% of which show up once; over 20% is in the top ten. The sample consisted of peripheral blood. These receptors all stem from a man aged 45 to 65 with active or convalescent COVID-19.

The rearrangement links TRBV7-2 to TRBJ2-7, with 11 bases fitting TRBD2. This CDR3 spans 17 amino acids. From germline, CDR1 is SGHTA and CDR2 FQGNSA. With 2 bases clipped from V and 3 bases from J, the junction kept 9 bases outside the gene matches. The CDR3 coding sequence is TGTGCCAGCAGCTTAAAGGCCCTAGCGGGAGGTTTCTACGAGCAGTACTTC. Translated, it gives CASSLKALAGGFYEQYF. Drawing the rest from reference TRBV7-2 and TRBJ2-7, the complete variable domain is GAGVSQSPSNKVTEKGKDVELRCDPISGHTALYWYRQSLGQGLEFLIYFQGNSAPDKSGLPSDRFSAERTGGSVSTLTIQRTQQEDSAVYLCASSLKALAGGFYEQYFGPGTRLTVT.

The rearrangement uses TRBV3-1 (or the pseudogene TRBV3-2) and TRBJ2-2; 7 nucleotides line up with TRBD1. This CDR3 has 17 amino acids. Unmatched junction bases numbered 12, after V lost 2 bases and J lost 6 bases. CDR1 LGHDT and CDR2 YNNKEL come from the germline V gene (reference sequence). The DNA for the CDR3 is TGTGCCAGCAGCCAAAGGACCCGCAGGGGGTTCCCCGGGGAGCTGTTTTTT. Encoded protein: CASSQRTRRGFPGELFF.

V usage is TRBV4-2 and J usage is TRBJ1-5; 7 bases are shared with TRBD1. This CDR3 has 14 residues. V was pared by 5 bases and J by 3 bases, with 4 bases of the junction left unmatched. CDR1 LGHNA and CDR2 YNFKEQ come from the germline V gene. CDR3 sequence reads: CASSVGTDNQPQHF. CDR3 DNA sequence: TGTGCCAGCAGCGTGGGGACAGACAATCAGCCCCAGCATTTT.

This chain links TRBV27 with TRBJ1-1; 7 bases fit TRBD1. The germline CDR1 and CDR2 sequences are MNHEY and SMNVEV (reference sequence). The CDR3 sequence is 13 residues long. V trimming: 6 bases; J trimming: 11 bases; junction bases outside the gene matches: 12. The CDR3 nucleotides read TGTGCCAGCAGCCCCGGGACAGCTCAAGCGGCTTTCTTT. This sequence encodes CASSPGTAQAAFF.

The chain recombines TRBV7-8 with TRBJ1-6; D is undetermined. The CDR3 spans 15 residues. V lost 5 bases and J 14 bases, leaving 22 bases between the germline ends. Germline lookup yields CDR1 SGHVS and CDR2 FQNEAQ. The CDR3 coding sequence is TGTGCCAGCAGCGTCTCTGCCGGGTGGGCGGGGTCCCTCCACTTT. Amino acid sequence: CASSVSAGWAGSLHF.

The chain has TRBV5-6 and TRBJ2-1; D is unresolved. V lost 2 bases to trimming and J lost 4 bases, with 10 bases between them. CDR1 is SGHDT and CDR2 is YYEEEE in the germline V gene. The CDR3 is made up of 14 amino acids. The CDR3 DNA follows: TGTGCCAGCAGCTTTCTAGTCGGGTACAATGAGCAGTTCTTC. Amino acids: CASSFLVGYNEQFF.

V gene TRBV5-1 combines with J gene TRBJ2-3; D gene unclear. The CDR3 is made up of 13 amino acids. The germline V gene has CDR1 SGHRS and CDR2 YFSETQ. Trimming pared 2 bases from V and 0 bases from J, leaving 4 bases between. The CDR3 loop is CASSFGSTDTQYF. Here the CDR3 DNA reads TGCGCCAGCAGCTTCGGGAGCACAGATACGCAGTATTTT.

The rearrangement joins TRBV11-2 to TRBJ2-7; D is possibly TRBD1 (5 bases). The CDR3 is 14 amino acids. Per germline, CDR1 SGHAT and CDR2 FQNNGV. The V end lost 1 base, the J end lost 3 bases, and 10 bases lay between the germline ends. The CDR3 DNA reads TGTGCCAGCAGCTTAGGATCCCAGGGCTACGAGCAGTACTTC. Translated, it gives CASSLGSQGYEQYF.

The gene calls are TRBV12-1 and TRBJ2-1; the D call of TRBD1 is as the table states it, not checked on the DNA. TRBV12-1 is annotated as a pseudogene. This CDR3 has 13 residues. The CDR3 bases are TGTGCCAGCAGCCCTGACAGGAGGAATGAGCAGTTCTTC. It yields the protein CASSPDRRNEQFF.

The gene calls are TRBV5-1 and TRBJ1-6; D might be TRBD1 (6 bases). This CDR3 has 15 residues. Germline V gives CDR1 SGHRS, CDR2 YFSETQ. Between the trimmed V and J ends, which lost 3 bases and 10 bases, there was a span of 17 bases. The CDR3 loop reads CASSSGLNQGSPLHF. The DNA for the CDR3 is TGCGCCAGCAGCTCGGGCCTAAATCAGGGGTCACCCCTCCACTTT.

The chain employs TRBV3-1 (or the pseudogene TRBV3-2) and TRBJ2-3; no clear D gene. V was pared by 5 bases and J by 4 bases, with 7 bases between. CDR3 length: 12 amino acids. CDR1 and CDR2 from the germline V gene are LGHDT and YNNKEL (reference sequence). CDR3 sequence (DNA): TGTGCCAGCAGCGTCGTCTCAGATACGCAGTATTTT. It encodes CASSVVSDTQYF.

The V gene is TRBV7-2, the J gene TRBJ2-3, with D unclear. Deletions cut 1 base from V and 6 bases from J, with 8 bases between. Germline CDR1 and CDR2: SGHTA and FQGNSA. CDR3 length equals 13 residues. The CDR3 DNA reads TGTGCCAGCAGCTTAGTTTCCGGGGATACGCAGTATTTT. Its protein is CASSLVSGDTQYF.

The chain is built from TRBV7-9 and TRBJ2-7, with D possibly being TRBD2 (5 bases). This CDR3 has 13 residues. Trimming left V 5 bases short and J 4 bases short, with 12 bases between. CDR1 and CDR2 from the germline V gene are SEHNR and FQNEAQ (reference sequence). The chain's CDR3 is CASSPTSRYEQYF. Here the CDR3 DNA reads TGTGCCAGCAGCCCAACTAGTAGGTACGAGCAGTACTTC.

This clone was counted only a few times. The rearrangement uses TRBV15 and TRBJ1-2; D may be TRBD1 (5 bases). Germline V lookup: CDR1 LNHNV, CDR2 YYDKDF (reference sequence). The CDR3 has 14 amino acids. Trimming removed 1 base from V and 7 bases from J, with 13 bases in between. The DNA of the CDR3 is TGTGCCACCAGCAGAGCCCCAGGGTTTGGTGGCTACACCTTC. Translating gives CATSRAPGFGGYTF.

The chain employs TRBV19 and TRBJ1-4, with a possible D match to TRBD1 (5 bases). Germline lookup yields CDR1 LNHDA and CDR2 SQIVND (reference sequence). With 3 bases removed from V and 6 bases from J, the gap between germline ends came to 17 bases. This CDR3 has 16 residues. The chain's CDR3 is CASSIAQGTPYEKLFF. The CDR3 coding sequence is TGTGCCAGTAGTATCGCCCAGGGCACCCCGTATGAAAAACTGTTTTTT.